One sample yielded the 23 T cell receptor beta chains listed below, sequenced in a study of control samples from healthy donors and cancer patients. Method: immunoSEQ multiplex PCR; TCRdb's copy keeps in-frame clones and lacks some. The profile shows 150,000 to 200,000 clones, around 91% of them singletons. Sequencing was performed on blood. All receptors come from a woman aged 50 to 65 in good health.

V and J are TRBV30 and TRBJ1-6, with D possibly matching TRBD1 (6 bases). Germline V CDR1 and CDR2: GTSNPN, SVGIG (reference sequence). V lost 5 bases to trimming and J lost 7 bases, with 18 bases between them. The CDR3 covers 15 residues. CDR3 in amino acids: CAWGPGGLWNSPLHF. The DNA of the CDR3 is TGTGCCTGGGGCCCCGGGGGGCTTTGGAATTCACCCCTCCACTTT.

This clone was observed once. The chain couples TRBV6-5 to TRBJ2-7; D is unclear. The germline CDR1 and CDR2 sequences are MNHEY and SVGAGI. Trimming pared 0 bases from V and 4 bases from J, leaving 7 bases between. This CDR3 contains 13 residues. This CDR3 is CASSYSGRYEQYF. The CDR3 DNA follows: TGTGCCAGCAGTTACTCAGGCAGATACGAGCAGTACTTC.

Comments on this clone: The sample contains more than one DNA sequence encoding this CDR3. V gene TRBV28 combines with J gene TRBJ1-1; possible D gene TRBD1, 5 bases. The CDR3 consists of 14 residues. In germline, CDR1 is MDHEN, CDR2 SYDVKM. V lost 7 bases and J lost 1, with 13 bases in between. CDR3 nucleotide sequence: TGTGCCAGCATGAGAGGGGCGCGGAACACTGAAGCTTTCTTT. Its translation is CASMRGARNTEAFF.

The V and J genes are TRBV3-1 (or the pseudogene TRBV3-2) and TRBJ1-5; D unresolved. CDR1 LGHDT and CDR2 YNNKEL come from the germline V gene (reference sequence). V was shortened by 2 bases and J by 4 bases, with 12 bases between the two germline ends. The CDR3 is made up of 15 amino acids. The CDR3 DNA sequence: TGTGCCAGCAGCCAAACGCCCCCTGTTAATCAGCCCCAGCATTTT. This translates into CASSQTPPVNQPQHF.

The rearrangement joins TRBV24-1 to TRBJ2-5; a weak D match, TRBD1 (5 bases). This CDR3 is 14 amino acids long. Germline CDR1 KGHDR, CDR2 SFDVKD. V dropped 4 bases and J dropped 1 base, with 9 bases sitting between them. CDR3 nucleotide sequence: TGTGCCACCAGTGACAGGGTAACCCAAGAGACCCAGTACTTC. This codes for CATSDRVTQETQYF.

V usage is TRBV10-2 and J usage is TRBJ2-7; D call uncertain. Trimming pared 4 bases from V and 2 bases from J, leaving 9 bases between. The CDR3 has 13 amino acids. Germline V gene lookup returns CDR1 WSHSY and CDR2 SAAADI. This chain's CDR3 is CASSVSATYEQYF. The CDR3 region has the DNA TGCGCCAGCAGTGTATCAGCAACCTACGAGCAGTACTTC.

V gene TRBV5-1 combines with J gene TRBJ2-5; D is unresolved. Germline assignment: CDR1 SGHRS and CDR2 YFSETQ. Trimming cost V 2 bases and J 3 bases, with 8 bases left between them. This CDR3 is built from 13 residues. Written as DNA, the CDR3 is TGCGCCAGCAGCTTACAGCCCGAAGAGACCCAGTACTTC. It specifies CASSLQPEETQYF. The variable domain in full, with the rest retrieved from reference TRBV5-1 and TRBJ2-5, is KAGVTQTPRYLIKTRGQQVTLSCSPISGHRSVSWYQQTPGQGLQFLFEYFSETQRNKGNFPGRFSGRQFSNSRSEMNVSTLELGDSALYLCASSLQPEETQYFGPGTRLLVL.

The chain combines TRBV15 with TRBJ2-5; 7 bases align to TRBD2. The CDR3 spans 13 residues. CDR1 is LNHNV and CDR2 is YYDKDF in the germline V gene (reference sequence). V trimming: 3 bases; J trimming: 5 bases; junction bases outside the gene matches: 3. This chain's CDR3 is CATSRGLKETQYF. CDR3 DNA sequence: TGTGCCACCAGCAGGGGACTAAAGGAGACCCAGTACTTC.

This rearrangement joins TRBV7-2 to TRBJ2-2; 10 bases agree with TRBD1. V lost 2 bases, J lost 3 bases, and 9 bases stayed unmatched. This CDR3 spans 18 amino acids. Germline lookup yields CDR1 SGHTA and CDR2 FQGNSA. CDR3 sequence (DNA): TGTGCCAGCAGCTTATATAAACAGGGACAGGGGTACACCGGGGAGCTGTTTTTT. This gives the protein CASSLYKQGQGYTGELFF.

The chain employs TRBV11-2 and TRBJ2-2, with 10 nucleotides matching TRBD2. Germline V gene data show CDR1 as SGHAT and CDR2 as FQNNGV. Germline trimming cut 5 bases from V and 7 bases from J; bases unmatched to any gene: 13. This CDR3 is built from 17 residues. The CDR3 protein is CASSPALAGVRGGELFF. The CDR3 DNA reads as TGTGCCAGCAGCCCCGCGCTAGCGGGGGTACGGGGCGGGGAGCTGTTTTTT.

J is TRBJ2-7 and V is TRBV5-1; 7 nucleotides agree with TRBD1. V lost 4 bases to trimming and J lost 2 bases; unmatched junction nucleotides: 6. The germline CDR1 and CDR2 sequences are SGHRS and YFSETQ. This CDR3 spans 14 amino acids. CDR3 region: CASSVGQEPYEQYF. In DNA form, the CDR3 reads TGCGCCAGCAGCGTCGGACAGGAACCCTACGAGCAGTACTTC.

This chain connects TRBV9 to TRBJ2-3, with 8 bases aligning to TRBD1. CDR3 length: 14 amino acids. Germline values: CDR1 SGDLS, CDR2 YYNGEE. After removal of 1 base from V and 5 bases from J, the junction contained 3 bases not matched to a gene. Here the CDR3 reads CASSVSRGRDTQYF. Written as DNA, the CDR3 is TGTGCCAGCAGCGTAAGCAGGGGGCGAGATACGCAGTATTTT.

This chain connects TRBV28 to TRBJ1-2; possibly TRBD1 for D (5 bases). Germline V gene data show CDR1 as MDHEN and CDR2 as SYDVKM. This CDR3 has 15 amino acids. The V end was cut by 3 bases, the J end by 0 bases, with 11 bases between. The CDR3 sequence is CASSFGGFSNYGYTF. As DNA, the CDR3 is TGTGCCAGCAGTTTCGGGGGATTTTCTAACTATGGCTACACCTTC.

This sequence joins TRBV5-1 and TRBJ2-5; D is possibly TRBD1 (5 bases). The V and J ends lost 4 bases and 3 bases respectively, with 31 bases between them. Germline lookup yields CDR1 SGHRS and CDR2 YFSETQ. The CDR3 consists of 20 residues. Here the CDR3 DNA reads TGCGCCAGCAGCCCCGGGCGGATCCTTGGGCCTGGGGCGGTTAAAGAGACCCAGTACTTC. It encodes CASSPGRILGPGAVKETQYF.

The chain combines TRBV7-9 with TRBJ2-7; 8 bases agree with TRBD2. Germline CDR1 is SEHNR and CDR2 is FQNEAQ (reference sequence). V was pared by 2 bases and J by 3 bases, with 0 bases of the junction left unmatched. This CDR3 has 13 residues. The CDR3 DNA is TGTGCCAGCAGCTTAACTAGCGGCTACGAGCAGTACTTC. This encodes CASSLTSGYEQYF. The complete variable domain, with remaining parts taken from reference TRBV7-9 and TRBJ2-7, reads DTGVSQNPRHKITKRGQNVTFRCDPISEHNRLYWYRQTLGQGPEFLTYFQNEAQLEKSRLLSDRFSAERPKGSFSTLEIQRTEQGDSAMYLCASSLTSGYEQYFGPGTRLTVT.

This clone was seen only a few times. The chain employs TRBV3-1 (or the pseudogene TRBV3-2) and TRBJ1-2; maybe TRBD1 (6 bases). From germline, CDR1 is LGHDT and CDR2 YNNKEL (reference sequence). The CDR3 sequence is 13 residues long. V shed 3 bases and J shed 8 bases, with 13 bases lying between them. This CDR3 is CASSQGGRGGYTF. CDR3 bases: TGTGCCAGCAGCCAGGGGGGCAGGGGAGGCTACACCTTC.

This clone appeared once. The chain uses TRBV28 and TRBJ2-3; TRBD2 might be the D (5 bases). The CDR3 sequence is 14 residues long. V lost 3 bases, J lost 0 bases, and 7 bases lay in between. The germline V gene encodes CDR1 MDHEN and CDR2 SYDVKM. The CDR3 DNA is TGTGCCAGCAGTTTGGGGAGAAGCACAGATACGCAGTATTTT. Protein sequence: CASSLGRSTDTQYF. Using reference TRBV28 and TRBJ2-3 for the parts outside the CDR3, the full variable domain is DVKVTQSSRYLVKRTGEKVFLECVQDMDHENMFWYRQDPGLGLRLIYFSYDVKMKEKGDIPEGYSVSREKKERFSLILESASTNQTSMYLCASSLGRSTDTQYFGPGTRLTVL.

The V and J genes are TRBV27 and TRBJ2-7; 7 bases match TRBD2. With V trimmed by 3 bases and J by 0 bases, 5 bases remained unmatched. This CDR3 is built from 15 residues. Looked up from germline, CDR1 is MNHEY and CDR2 is SMNVEV (reference sequence). CDR3 coding DNA: TGTGCCAGCAGTTTCGGGGGAGGGAGCTCCTACGAGCAGTACTTC. Translation: CASSFGGGSSYEQYF.

The J gene is TRBJ1-3, the V gene TRBV7-8; D gene unclear. Germline values: CDR1 SGHVS, CDR2 FQNEAQ. This CDR3 comprises 15 residues. Trimming took 1 base from V and 4 from J, leaving 11 bases between them. The CDR3 sequence is CASSLESIGGNTIYF. The CDR3 DNA reads as TGTGCCAGCAGCTTAGAGTCAATCGGGGGAAACACCATATATTTT.

DNA of the CDR3: TGTGCCAGCAGTTTGACTAGCGGGAGCACAGATACGCAGTATTTT. Its protein product is CASSLTSGSTDTQYF. The rearrangement links TRBV6-2 or TRBV6-3 to TRBJ2-3; 10 positions match TRBD2. Germline-derived CDR1 and CDR2 are MNHEY and SVGEGT. The trim removed 4 bases at V and 0 bases at J, leaving 1 base unmatched. CDR3 length equals 15 residues.

The V and J genes are TRBV7-6 and TRBJ2-3; D ambiguous. With 5 bases removed from V and 4 bases from J, the gap between germline ends came to 19 bases. Per the germline V gene, CDR1 is SGHVS and CDR2 is FNYEAQ. The CDR3 sequence is 16 residues long. In DNA, the CDR3 is TGTGCCAGCAGCCACGTACTGGCAGCCGATTCAGATACGCAGTATTTT. Amino acids: CASSHVLAADSDTQYF.

Remarks on this clone: Other DNA sequences in this sample translate to the same CDR3. The chain employs TRBV18 and TRBJ1-5; D is undetermined. V lost 0 bases, J lost 7 bases, and 10 bases lay in between. The germline CDR1 and CDR2 sequences are KGHSH and LQKENI. The CDR3 is 14 residues long. The CDR3 region is CASSPPWGSQPQHF. As DNA, the CDR3 is TGTGCCAGCTCACCACCGTGGGGAAGCCAGCCCCAGCATTTT.

The rearrangement joins TRBV12-3 or TRBV12-4 to TRBJ2-2, with no clear D. This CDR3 is 11 amino acids long. Trimming pared 6 bases from V and 5 bases from J, leaving 4 bases between. The CDR3 bases are TGTGCCAGCAGCAGGACCGGGGAGCTGTTTTTT. This translates into CASSRTGELFF.